This is a list of T cell receptor beta chains from one sample in a study of T cells in Graves' hyperthyroidism and ophthalmopathy. TCRdb analysed the multiplex PCR reads with MiXCR anew, one entry per CDR3 protein. This table holds a few hundred thousand distinct CDR3 sequences, approximately 23% found once. Sequenced material: blood. The origin of the receptors is a woman aged 70 to 79 with Graves' ophthalmopathy. Each CDR3 is given with its conserved first and last residue. D genes are given only for firm matches. Clone sizes are given selectively: once, few, many, or a class where the clone is expanded.

abundance,j_gene,v_gene,d_gene,CDR3nt,CDR3aa
few,TRBJ2-1,TRBV10-3,TRBD2,TGTGCCATCAGTGATTACCGGGAGGGCCTCAATGAGCAGTTCTTC,CAISDYREGLNEQFF
few,TRBJ2-7,TRBV11-2,TRBD1,TGTGCCAGCAGCCCCCCCGGGACAGGGGTAGTCGAGCGGTACTTC,CASSPPGTGVVERYF
few,TRBJ2-1,TRBV27,NA,TGTGCCAGCAGCCAAGCTAACTCCTACAATGAGCAGTTCTTC,CASSQANSYNEQFF
few,TRBJ2-1,TRBV5-1,TRBD1,TGCGCCAGCAGCAGGGGACAGGGGGGGGAGCAGTTCTTC,CASSRGQGGEQFF
NA,TRBJ2-1,TRBV20-1,NA,TGCAGTGCTAGGGGAGACCTCTTACGGGCGTACAATGAGCAGTTCTTC,CSARGDLLRAYNEQFF
NA,TRBJ1-3,TRBV30,NA,TGTGCCTGGAGGATCCCCAGACCTGGAAACACCATATATTTT,CAWRIPRPGNTIYF
NA,TRBJ1-2,TRBV10-1,TRBD1,TGCGCCACCCAGACAGGGCCTAACTATGGCTACACCTTC,CATQTGPNYGYTF
many,TRBJ1-1,TRBV12-3/TRBV12-4,NA,TGTGCCAGCAGTTTAGTCGCAGGGAGAAGGACTGAAGCTTTCTTT,CASSLVAGRRTEAFF
few,TRBJ2-5,TRBV19,TRBD2,TGTGCCAGTAGTATCAGGACTAGCGGTCGACGGTCAGAGACCCAGTACTTC,CASSIRTSGRRSETQYF
NA,TRBJ2-7,TRBV28,TRBD2,TGTGCCAGCAGCTATAGCGGGAGTTTGTACGAGCAGTACTTC,CASSYSGSLYEQYF
many,TRBJ2-5,TRBV7-7,NA,TGTGCTAGCAGCGAGGGACGGGGAGAGACCCAGTACTTC,CASSEGRGETQYF
once,TRBJ2-3,TRBV4-1,NA,TGCGCCAGCAGCCTCGGGGCGGGTTACGCAGATACGCAGTATTTT,CASSLGAGYADTQYF
few,TRBJ2-2,TRBV6-9,TRBD1,TGTGCCAGCAGTTATTTGGGGGGGGGACAGGGGACCGGGGAGCTGTTTTTT,CASSYLGGGQGTGELFF
NA,TRBJ2-3,TRBV10-3,TRBD2,TGTGCCATCACCCTCGGACTAGCGGGAGGGCAAGATACGCAGTATTTT,CAITLGLAGGQDTQYF
many,TRBJ1-6,TRBV2,NA,TGTGCCAGCAGCTATAATTCACCCCTCCACTTT,CASSYNSPLHF
few,TRBJ2-1,TRBV4-2,NA,TGTGCCAGCAGCCCGGGGCAATGGAACCGCAATGAGCAGTTCTTC,CASSPGQWNRNEQFF
NA,TRBJ1-4,TRBV5-1,NA,TGCGCCAGCAGCTTGGATCTGGGCGCGGGTGAAAAACTGTTTTTT,CASSLDLGAGEKLFF
many,TRBJ2-1,TRBV2,TRBD1,TGTGCCAGCAGTGAAGACAGGGACAGGGACCATGAGCAGTTCTTC,CASSEDRDRDHEQFF
many,TRBJ1-5,TRBV28,NA,TGTGCCAGCATCGGGCCCAATCAGCCCCAGCATTTT,CASIGPNQPQHF
NA,TRBJ2-7,TRBV19,NA,TGTGCCAGTAGCTTCGGGGGCGGCGAGCAGTACTTC,CASSFGGGEQYF
few,TRBJ2-7,TRBV10-2,NA,TGCGCCAGCTGCGGGACAGTTAGGTCGTACGAGCAGTACTTC,CASCGTVRSYEQYF
NA,TRBJ2-2,TRBV5-1,NA,TGCGCCAGCAGCGGGGCCGTCGTCGCCGGGGAGCTGTTTTTT,CASSGAVVAGELFF
many,TRBJ1-1,TRBV12-3/TRBV12-4,TRBD1,TGTGCCAGCAGACTTAGACAGGGGGAGAACACTGAAGCTTTCTTT,CASRLRQGENTEAFF
few,TRBJ2-2,TRBV3-1,TRBD2,TGTGCCAGCAGCCATACGACTAGCGCGGGGGAGCTGTTTTTT,CASSHTTSAGELFF
NA,TRBJ2-3,TRBV7-9,TRBD2,TGTGCCAGCAGCCTGCTAGCGGGAGCTACAGATACGCAGTATTTT,CASSLLAGATDTQYF
few,TRBJ2-1,TRBV20-1,TRBD2,TGCAGTGCTAGAGTAGGCGGGAGTCACAATGAGCAGTTCTTC,CSARVGGSHNEQFF
NA,TRBJ2-1,TRBV12-5,TRBD2,TGTGCTAATGGCCTTGGTCTTAGCGGGATCTCCTACAATGAGCAGTTCTTC,CANGLGLSGISYNEQFF
few,TRBJ1-3,TRBV2,NA,TGTGCCAGCAGTGCATCTAAGGGCTCTGGAAACACCATATATTTT,CASSASKGSGNTIYF